This paragraph covers one TCR beta chain sequence. This entry comes from a study of early T cells in non-severe SARS-CoV-2 infection. TCRdb re-analysed the 5' RACE reads in MiXCR, keeping a single row per CDR3 protein. Among 80,000 to 100,000 distinct CDR3 sequences listed, about 15% were seen once. This sequence originates from an adult who was a healthcare worker with PCR-confirmed SARS-CoV-2 infection or an uninfected control (not recorded which). Sequencing used whole blood.

The CDR3 sequence: CSALSTGLYSPLHF. CDR3 sequence (DNA): TGCAGTGCCCTCTCCACGGGGTTATACTCACCCCTCCACTTT. The rearrangement links TRBV20-1 to TRBJ1-6, with no clear D. The V end lost 6 bases, the J end lost 10 bases, and 19 bases lay between the germline ends. Germline V gene data show CDR1 as DFQATT and CDR2 as SNEGSKA (reference sequence). The CDR3 consists of 14 residues.